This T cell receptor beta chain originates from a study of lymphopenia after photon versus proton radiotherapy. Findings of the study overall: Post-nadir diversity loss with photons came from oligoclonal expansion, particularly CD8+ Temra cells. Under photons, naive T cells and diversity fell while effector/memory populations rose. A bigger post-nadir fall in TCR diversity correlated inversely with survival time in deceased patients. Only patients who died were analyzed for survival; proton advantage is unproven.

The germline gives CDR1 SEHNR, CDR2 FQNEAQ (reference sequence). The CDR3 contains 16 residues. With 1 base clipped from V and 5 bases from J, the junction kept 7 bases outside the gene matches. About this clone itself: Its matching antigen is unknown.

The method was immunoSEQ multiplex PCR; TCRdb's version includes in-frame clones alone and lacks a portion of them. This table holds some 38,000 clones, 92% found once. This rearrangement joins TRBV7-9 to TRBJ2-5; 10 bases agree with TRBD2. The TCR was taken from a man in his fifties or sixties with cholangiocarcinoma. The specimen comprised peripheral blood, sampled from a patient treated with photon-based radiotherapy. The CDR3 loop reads CASSLDQREGLETQYF. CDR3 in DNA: TGTGCCAGCAGCTTAGACCAGCGGGAGGGCCTTGAGACCCAGTACTTC. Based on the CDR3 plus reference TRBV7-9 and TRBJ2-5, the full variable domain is DTGVSQNPRHKITKRGQNVTFRCDPISEHNRLYWYRQTLGQGPEFLTYFQNEAQLEKSRLLSDRFSAERPKGSFSTLEIQRTEQGDSAMYLCASSLDQREGLETQYFGPGTRLLVL.